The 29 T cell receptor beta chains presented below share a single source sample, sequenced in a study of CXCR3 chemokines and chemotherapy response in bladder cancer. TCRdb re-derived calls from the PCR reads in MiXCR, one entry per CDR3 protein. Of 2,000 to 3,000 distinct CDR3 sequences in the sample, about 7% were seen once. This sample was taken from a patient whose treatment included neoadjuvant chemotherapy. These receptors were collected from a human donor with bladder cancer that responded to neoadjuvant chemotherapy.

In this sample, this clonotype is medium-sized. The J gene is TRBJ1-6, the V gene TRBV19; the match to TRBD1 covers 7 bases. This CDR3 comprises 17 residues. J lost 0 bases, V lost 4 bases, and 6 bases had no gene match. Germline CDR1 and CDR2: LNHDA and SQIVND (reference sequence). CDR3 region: CASSKGTASSYNSPLHF. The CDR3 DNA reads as TGTGCCAGTAGTAAAGGGACAGCGAGCTCCTATAATTCACCCCTCCACTTT.

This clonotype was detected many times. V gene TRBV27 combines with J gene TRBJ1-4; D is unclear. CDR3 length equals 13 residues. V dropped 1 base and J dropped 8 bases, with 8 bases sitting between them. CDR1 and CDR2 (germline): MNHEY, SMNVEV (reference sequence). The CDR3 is CASSLFRLEKLFF. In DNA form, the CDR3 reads TGTGCCAGCAGTTTATTTAGACTGGAAAAACTGTTTTTT. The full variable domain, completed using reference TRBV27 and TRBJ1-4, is EAQVTQNPRYLITVTGKKLTVTCSQNMNHEYMSWYRQDPGLGLRQIYYSMNVEVTDKGDVPEGYKVSRKEKRNFPLILESPSPNQTSLYFCASSLFRLEKLFFGSGTQLSVL.

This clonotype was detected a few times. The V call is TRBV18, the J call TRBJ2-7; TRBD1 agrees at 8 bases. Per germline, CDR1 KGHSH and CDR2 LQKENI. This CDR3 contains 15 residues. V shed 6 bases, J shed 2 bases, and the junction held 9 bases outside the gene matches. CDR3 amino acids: CASSPRQGITYEQYF. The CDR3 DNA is TGTGCCAGCTCGCCCAGACAGGGGATTACCTACGAGCAGTACTTC.

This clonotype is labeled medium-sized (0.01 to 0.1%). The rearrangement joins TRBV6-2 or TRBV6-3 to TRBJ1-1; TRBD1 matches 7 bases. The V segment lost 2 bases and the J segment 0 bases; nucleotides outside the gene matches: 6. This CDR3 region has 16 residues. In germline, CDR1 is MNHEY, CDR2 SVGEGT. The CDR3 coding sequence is TGTGCCAGCAGTTACCCCCCGGGACAGCTGAACACTGAAGCTTTCTTT. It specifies CASSYPPGQLNTEAFF.

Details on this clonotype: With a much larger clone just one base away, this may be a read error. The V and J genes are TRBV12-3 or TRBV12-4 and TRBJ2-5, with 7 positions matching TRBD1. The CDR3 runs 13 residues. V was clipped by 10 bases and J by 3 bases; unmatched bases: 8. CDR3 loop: CAIRLQGEETQYF. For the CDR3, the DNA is TGTGCCATCAGACTCCAGGGGGAAGAGACCCAGTACTTC.

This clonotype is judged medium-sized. The CDR3 DNA is TGTGCCAGCAGTTTAAGTCTCGAGGAATATGGCTACACCTTC. Amino acids: CASSLSLEEYGYTF. The chain has TRBV12-3 or TRBV12-4 and TRBJ1-2; no firm D call. V lost 2 bases and J lost 5, with 12 bases in between. The CDR3 consists of 14 residues.

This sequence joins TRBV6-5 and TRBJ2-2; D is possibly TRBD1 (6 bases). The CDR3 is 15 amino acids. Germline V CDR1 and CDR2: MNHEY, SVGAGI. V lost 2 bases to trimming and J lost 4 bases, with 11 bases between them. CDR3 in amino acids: CASSYRQERTGELFF. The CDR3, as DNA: TGTGCCAGCAGTTACCGACAGGAACGCACCGGGGAGCTGTTTTTT.

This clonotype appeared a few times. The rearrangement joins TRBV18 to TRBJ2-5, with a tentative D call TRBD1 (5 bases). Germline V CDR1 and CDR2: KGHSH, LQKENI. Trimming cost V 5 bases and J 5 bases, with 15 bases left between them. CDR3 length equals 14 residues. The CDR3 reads CASSTTAGGETQYF. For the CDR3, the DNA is TGTGCCAGCTCAACGACAGCAGGTGGGGAGACCCAGTACTTC.

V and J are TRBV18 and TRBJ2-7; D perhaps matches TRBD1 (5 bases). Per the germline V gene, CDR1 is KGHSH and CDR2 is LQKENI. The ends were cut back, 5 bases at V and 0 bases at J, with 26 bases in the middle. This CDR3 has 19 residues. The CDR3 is CASSAQVGRPDRSSYEQYF. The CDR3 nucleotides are TGTGCCAGCTCAGCCCAGGTTGGTAGGCCCGACAGAAGCTCCTACGAGCAGTACTTC.

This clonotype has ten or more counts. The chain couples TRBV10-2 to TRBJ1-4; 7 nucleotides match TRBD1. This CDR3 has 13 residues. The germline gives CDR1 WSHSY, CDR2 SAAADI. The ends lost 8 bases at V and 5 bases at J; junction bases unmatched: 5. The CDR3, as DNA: TGCGCCAGCGAAGACAGGGTGAATGAAAAACTGTTTTTT. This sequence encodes CASEDRVNEKLFF.

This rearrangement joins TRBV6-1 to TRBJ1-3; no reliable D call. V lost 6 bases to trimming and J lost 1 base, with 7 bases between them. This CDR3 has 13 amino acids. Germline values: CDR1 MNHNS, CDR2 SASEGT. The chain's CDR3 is CASRKPSGNTIYF. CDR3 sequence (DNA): TGTGCCAGCAGAAAACCATCTGGAAACACCATATATTTT.

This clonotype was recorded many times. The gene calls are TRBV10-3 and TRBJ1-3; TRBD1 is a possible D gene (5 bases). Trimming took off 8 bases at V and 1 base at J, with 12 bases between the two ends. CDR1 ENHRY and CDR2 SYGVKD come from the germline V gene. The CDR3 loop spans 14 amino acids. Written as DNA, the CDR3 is TGTGCCATCGGGGGGGACCGTTCTGGAAACACCATATATTTT. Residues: CAIGGDRSGNTIYF.

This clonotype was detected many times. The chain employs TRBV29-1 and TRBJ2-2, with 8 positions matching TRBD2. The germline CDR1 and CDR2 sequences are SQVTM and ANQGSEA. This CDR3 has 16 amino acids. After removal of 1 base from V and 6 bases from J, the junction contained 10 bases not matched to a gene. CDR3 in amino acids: CSVEGVSGIPAGELFF. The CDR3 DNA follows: TGCAGCGTTGAAGGGGTTAGCGGGATTCCCGCCGGGGAGCTGTTTTTT.

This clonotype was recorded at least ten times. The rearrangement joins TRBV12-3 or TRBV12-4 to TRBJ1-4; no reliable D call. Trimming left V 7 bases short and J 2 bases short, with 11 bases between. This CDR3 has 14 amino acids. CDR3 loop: CASKDDPTNEKLFF. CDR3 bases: TGTGCCAGCAAAGATGATCCCACTAATGAAAAACTGTTTTTT.

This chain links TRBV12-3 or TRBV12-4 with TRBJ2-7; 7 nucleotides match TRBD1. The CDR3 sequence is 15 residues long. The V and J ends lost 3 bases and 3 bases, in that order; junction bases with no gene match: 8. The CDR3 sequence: CASSLRGGAFYEQYF. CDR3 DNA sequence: TGTGCCAGCAGTTTGAGAGGGGGCGCTTTCTACGAGCAGTACTTC.

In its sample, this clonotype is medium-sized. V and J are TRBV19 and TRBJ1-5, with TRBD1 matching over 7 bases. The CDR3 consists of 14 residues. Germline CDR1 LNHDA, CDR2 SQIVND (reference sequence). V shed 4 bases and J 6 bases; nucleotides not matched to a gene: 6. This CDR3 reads CASSRDSGRQPQHF. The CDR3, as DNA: TGTGCCAGTAGTAGGGACAGTGGGCGTCAGCCCCAGCATTTT.

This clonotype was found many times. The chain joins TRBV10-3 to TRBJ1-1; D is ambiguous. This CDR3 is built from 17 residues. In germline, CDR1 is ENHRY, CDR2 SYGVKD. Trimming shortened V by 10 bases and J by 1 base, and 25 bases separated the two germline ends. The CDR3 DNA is TGTGCCACCGCAACCTCGACGGGCGGGTCCGCGAACACTGAAGCTTTCTTT. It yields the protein CATATSTGGSANTEAFF.

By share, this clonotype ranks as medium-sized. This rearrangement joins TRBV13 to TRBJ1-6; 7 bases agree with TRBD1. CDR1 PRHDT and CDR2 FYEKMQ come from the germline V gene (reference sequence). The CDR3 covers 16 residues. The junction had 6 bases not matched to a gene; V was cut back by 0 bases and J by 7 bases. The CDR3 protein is CASSLGAGTANSPLHF. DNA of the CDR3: TGTGCCAGCAGCTTAGGGGCCGGGACAGCGAATTCACCCCTCCACTTT.

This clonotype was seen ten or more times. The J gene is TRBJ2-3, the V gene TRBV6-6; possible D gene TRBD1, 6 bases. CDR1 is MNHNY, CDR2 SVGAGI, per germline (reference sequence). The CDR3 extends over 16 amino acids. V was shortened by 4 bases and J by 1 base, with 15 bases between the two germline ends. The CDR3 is CASSLGATQGTDTQYF. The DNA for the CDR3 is TGTGCCAGCAGTTTGGGGGCTACCCAGGGCACAGATACGCAGTATTTT.

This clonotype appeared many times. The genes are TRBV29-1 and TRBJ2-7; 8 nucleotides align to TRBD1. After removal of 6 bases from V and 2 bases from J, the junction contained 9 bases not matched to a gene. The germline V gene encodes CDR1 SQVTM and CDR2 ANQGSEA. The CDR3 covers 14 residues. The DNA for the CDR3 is TGCAGCGTAGCTGGACAGGGTGTCACCTACGAGCAGTACTTC. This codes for CSVAGQGVTYEQYF.

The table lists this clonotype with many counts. The DNA of the CDR3 is TGTGCCTGGAGTGTCAGCACAGATACGCAGTATTTT. Protein sequence: CAWSVSTDTQYF. The chain employs TRBV30 and TRBJ2-3; D gene ambiguous. The CDR3 runs 12 residues. V dropped 0 bases and J dropped 0 bases, with 1 base sitting between them. CDR1 is GTSNPN, CDR2 SVGIG, per germline (reference sequence).

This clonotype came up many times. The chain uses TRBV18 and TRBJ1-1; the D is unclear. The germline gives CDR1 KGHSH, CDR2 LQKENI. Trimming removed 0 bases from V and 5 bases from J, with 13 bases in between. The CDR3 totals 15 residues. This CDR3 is CASSPPSAKTTEAFF. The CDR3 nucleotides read TGTGCCAGCTCACCACCGAGCGCGAAGACGACTGAAGCTTTCTTT.

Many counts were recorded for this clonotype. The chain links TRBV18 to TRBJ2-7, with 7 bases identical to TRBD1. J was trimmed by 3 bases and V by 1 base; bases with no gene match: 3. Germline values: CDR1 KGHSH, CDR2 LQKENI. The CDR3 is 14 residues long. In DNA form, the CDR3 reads TGTGCCAGCTCACCACTGACAGGGCGCTACGAGCAGTACTTC. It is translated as CASSPLTGRYEQYF.

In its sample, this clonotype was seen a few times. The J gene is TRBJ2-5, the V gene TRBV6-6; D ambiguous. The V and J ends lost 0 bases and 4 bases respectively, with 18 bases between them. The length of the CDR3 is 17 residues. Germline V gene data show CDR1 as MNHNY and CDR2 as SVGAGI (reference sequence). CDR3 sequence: CASSYSVNSRRSETQYF. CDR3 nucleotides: TGTGCCAGCAGTTACTCAGTTAACAGTCGGCGATCAGAGACCCAGTACTTC.

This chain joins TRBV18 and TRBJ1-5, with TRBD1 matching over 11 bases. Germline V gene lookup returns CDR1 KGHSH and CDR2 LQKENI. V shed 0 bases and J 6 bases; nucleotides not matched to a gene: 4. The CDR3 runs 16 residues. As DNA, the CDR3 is TGTGCCAGCTCACCACCAACTGGGACAGGGGGTCAGCCCCAGCATTTT. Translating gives CASSPPTGTGGQPQHF.

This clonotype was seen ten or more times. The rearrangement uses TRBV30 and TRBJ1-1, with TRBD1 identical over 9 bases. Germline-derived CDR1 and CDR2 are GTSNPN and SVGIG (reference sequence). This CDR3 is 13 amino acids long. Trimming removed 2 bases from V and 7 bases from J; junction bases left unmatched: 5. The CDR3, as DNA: TGTGCCTGGAGTCCGGACAGGGGCATTGAAGCTTTCTTT. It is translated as CAWSPDRGIEAFF.

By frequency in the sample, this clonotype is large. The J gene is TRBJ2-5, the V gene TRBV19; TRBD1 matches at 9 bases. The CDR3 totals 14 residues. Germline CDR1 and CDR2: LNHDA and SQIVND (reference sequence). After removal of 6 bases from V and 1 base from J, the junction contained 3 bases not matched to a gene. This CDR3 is CASSRDRAQETQYF. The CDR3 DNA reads TGTGCCAGTAGCCGGGACAGGGCCCAAGAGACCCAGTACTTC.

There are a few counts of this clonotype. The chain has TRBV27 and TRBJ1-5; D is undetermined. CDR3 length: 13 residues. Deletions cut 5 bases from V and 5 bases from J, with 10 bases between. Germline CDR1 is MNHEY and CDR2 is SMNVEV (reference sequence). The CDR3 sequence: CASSTRYDQPQHF. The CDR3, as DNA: TGTGCCAGCAGTACCCGGTACGATCAGCCCCAGCATTTT.

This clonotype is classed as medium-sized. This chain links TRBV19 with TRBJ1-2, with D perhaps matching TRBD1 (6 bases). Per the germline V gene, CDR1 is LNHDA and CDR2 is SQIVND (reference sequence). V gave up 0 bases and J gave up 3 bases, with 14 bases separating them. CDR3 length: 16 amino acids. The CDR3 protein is CASSIDRAGDDYGYTF. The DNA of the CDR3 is TGTGCCAGTAGTATAGATCGGGCAGGGGACGACTATGGCTACACCTTC.